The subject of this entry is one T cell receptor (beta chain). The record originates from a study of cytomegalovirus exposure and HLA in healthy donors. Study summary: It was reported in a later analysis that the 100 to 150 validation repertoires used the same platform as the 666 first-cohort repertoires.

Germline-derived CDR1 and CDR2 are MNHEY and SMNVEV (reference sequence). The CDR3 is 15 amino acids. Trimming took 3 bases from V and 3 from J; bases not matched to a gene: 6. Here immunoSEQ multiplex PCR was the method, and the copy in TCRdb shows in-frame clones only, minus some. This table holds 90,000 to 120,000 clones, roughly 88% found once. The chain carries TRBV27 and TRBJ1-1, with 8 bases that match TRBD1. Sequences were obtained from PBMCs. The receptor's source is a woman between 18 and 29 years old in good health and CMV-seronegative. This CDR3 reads CASSFPGGHYTEAFF. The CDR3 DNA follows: TGTGCCAGCAGTTTCCCAGGGGGCCACTACACTGAAGCTTTCTTT.